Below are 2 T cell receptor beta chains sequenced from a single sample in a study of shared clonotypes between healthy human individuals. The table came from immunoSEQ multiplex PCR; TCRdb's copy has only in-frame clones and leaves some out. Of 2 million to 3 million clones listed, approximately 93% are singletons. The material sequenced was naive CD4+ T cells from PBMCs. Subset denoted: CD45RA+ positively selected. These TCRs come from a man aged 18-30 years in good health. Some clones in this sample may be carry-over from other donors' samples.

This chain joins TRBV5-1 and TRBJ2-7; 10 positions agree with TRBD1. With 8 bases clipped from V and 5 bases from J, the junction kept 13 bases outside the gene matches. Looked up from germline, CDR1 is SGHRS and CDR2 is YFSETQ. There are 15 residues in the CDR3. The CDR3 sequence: CASYRTGGSYNEQYF. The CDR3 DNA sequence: TGCGCCAGTTATAGGACAGGGGGTAGTTATAACGAGCAGTACTTC.

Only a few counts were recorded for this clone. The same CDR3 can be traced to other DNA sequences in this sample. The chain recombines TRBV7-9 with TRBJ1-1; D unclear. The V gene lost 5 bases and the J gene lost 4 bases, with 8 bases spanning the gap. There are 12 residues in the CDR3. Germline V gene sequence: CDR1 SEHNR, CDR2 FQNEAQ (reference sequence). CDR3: CASSPGGTEAFF. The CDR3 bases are TGTGCCAGCAGCCCCGGAGGCACTGAAGCTTTCTTT.